The T cell receptor (beta chain) described here comes from a study of T cells after yellow fever vaccination. TCRdb reprocessed the 5' RACE reads via MiXCR and lists one record per CDR3 protein. The data show 300,000 to 350,000 distinct CDR3 sequences, almost 4% seen once. This clonotype occurred a few times. Its target is not known. Study-wide results and caveats: From the bulk population, abundant clonotypes could contaminate and appear within FACS-sorted repertoires. Most clones from primary vaccination were detected again post-booster (approximately 96% CD4, roughly 91% CD8). There was a small share of clonotypes that showed up in both the CD4 and CD8 compartments.

The TCR was taken from a man between 18 and 35 years old who received the YFV17D yellow fever vaccine. The material was PBMCs, obtained 5 days after the yellow fever booster vaccination.

The CDR3 loop reads CSARDPRMGNQPQHF. As DNA, the CDR3 is TGCAGTGCTAGAGATCCTAGAATGGGTAATCAGCCCCAGCATTTT. The chain employs TRBV20-1 and TRBJ1-5, with D unclear. The CDR3 is made up of 15 amino acids. V was shortened by 0 bases and J by 4 bases, with 13 bases between the two germline ends. Per the germline V gene, CDR1 is DFQATT and CDR2 is SNEGSKA (reference sequence).